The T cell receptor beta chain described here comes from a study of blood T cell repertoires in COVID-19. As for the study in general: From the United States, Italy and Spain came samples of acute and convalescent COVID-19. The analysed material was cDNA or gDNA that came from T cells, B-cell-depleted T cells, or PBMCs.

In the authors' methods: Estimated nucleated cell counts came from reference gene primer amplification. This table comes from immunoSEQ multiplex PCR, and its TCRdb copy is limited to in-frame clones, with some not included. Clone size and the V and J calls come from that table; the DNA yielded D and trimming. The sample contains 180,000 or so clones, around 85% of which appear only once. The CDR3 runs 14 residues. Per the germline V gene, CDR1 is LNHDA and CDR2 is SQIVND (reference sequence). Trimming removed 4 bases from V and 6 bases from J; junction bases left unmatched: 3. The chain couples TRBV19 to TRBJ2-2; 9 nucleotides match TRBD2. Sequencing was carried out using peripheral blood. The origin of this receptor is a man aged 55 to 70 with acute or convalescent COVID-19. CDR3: CASSRGLASGELFF. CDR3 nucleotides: TGTGCCAGTAGTAGGGGACTAGCCTCCGGGGAGCTGTTTTTT.